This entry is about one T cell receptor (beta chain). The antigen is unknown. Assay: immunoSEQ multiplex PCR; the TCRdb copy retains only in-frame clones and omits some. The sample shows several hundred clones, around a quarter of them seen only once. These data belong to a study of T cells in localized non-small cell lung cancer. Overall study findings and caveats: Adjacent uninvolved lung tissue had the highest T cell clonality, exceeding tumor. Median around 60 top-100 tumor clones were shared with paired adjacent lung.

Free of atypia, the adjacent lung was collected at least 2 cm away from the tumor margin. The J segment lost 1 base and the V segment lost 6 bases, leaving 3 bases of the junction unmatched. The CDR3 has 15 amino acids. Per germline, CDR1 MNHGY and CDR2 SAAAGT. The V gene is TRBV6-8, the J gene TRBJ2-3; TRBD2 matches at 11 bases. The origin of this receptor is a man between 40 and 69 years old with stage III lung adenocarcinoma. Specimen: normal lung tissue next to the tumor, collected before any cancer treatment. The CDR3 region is CASRSGLAGTDTQYF. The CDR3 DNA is TGTGCCAGCAGGTCGGGACTAGCGGGCACAGATACGCAGTATTTT.